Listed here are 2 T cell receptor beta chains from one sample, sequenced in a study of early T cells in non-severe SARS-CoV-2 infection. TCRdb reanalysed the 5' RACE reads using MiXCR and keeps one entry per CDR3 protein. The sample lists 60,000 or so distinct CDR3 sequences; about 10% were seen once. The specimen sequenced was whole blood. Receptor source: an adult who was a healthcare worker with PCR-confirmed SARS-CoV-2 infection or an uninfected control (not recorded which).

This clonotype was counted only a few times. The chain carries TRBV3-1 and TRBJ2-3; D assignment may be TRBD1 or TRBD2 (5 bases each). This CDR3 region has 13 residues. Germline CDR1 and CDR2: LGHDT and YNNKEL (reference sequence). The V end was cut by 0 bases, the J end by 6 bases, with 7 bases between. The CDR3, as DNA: TGTGCCAGCAGCCAAGAGGGACCGGATACGCAGTATTTT. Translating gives CASSQEGPDTQYF.

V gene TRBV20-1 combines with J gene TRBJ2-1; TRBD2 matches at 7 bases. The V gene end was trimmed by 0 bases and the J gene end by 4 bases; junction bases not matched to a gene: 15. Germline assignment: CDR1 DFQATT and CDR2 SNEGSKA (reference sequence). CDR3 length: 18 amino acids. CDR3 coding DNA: TGCAGTGCTAGAGACCCACTCAGTGGCGGGAGTTATTACAATGAGCAGTTCTTC. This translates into CSARDPLSGGSYYNEQFF.